This T cell receptor (beta chain) stems from a study of blood T cell repertoires in COVID-19 (dated by TCRdb to between 2020 and 2021). Background on the whole study: Collaborator samples came from the United States, Italy and Spain and covered acute and convalescent phases of COVID-19. The repertoires were made available in a free public database intended to serve as a resource for research on the immune response to SARS-CoV-2. The prospective study material was composed of cDNA or gDNA derived from T cells, B-cell-depleted T cells, or PBMCs. Deeply sampled blood TCRbeta repertoires from subjects exposed to, actively infected with, or recovered from COVID-19 were included in the dataset. The samples were drawn from two sources: the first 160 participants of the ongoing ImmuneRACE study, and 1,000 to 1,500 subjects contributed by 6 global collaborators. Where available, HLA class I and class II types were taken from metadata supplied by the sample provider and were not determined by assay-based typing. Sample metadata almost always included a de-identified subject ID, COVID-19 status, age in years and sex.

The CDR3 numbers 13 residues from cysteine through phenylalanine. Only the CDR3 part of the read is kept: 39 bases, read in frame from the first base. CDR1 SNHLY and CDR2 FYNNEI were looked up in the germline V gene. For this chain, trimming is 6 bases at the V end and 6 bases at the J end, and the number of junction bases without a gene match is 6. This clone came up a few times. There is no known antigen for this receptor. The sample holds no much larger clone one base away, and base qualities are not on file. TCRbeta CDR3 regions were amplified from genomic DNA by means of the immunoSEQ Assay, a bias-controlled multiplex PCR. On the authors' methods: The number of nucleated cells in each sample was estimated from the amplification of reference gene primers within the assay. Sequence reads were collapsed and filtered to measure the absolute abundance of every unique TCRbeta CDR3 rearrangement. For each sample, productive Simpson clonality was calculated by taking the square root of Simpson's diversity index across productive rearrangements. As stored in TCRdb, this immuneACCESS dataset retains in-frame rearrangements with V and J assigned. A fraction of the clones does not appear; measured against another copy, unresolved V genes explain less than half of the discrepancy, and the remainder lacks a known reason. D and trimming come from the DNA, and the V and J calls and clone size come from that table. This sample holds some 180,000 clones; 75% to 85% were observed only once. In total, the top ten clones hold nearly 6% of the sample.

One collaborating source in Seattle enrolled patients while the patients were actively infected and followed the patients over time throughout the course of disease. Collaborating institutions collected whole blood in K2EDTA tubes following their own protocols. For TCRbeta analysis, collaborator samples were shipped as frozen whole blood, as isolated PBMCs, or as DNA extracted from either sample type. Results and caveats for the whole study, not just this receptor: The quantity of clinical and demographic metadata differed by source and by participant and was supplied without curation.

This clonotype originated in a woman aged 40 to 50 with COVID-19, enrolled during active disease. The sample taken for sequencing was peripheral blood. The sequence is built from TRBV2 and TRBJ1-1, with 8 central nucleotides matching TRBD1. For the CDR3, the sequence is CASRTDRVAEAFF. The nucleotide sequence reads TGTGCCAGCAGGACGGACAGGGTCGCTGAAGCTTTCTTT.